This record looks at one T cell receptor beta chain sequence and its context. Its specificity is unknown. Sequencing was performed with immunoSEQ multiplex PCR; in TCRdb, only in-frame clones are kept and a portion is missing. The table records some 30,000 clones, approximately 90% of them present only once. Trimming pared 0 bases from V and 7 bases from J, leaving 4 bases between. In germline, CDR1 is SGDLS, CDR2 YYNGEE. The CDR3 consists of 12 residues. The sample is drawn from a study of T cell clonotyping in hematopoietic cell transplantation. Points from the study as a whole: At the given depth, recipient repertoires were over 95% de novo clonotypes.

Sequenced here: PBMCs, sampled 100 days after allogeneic stem cell transplant. The chain couples TRBV9 to TRBJ2-2, with unresolved D. The origin of this receptor is a female patient aged 45-65 years who had an allogeneic stem cell transplant from a related donor, so the T cells may come from the graft donor. Some clones in this sample may be carry-over from other donors' samples. The DNA of the CDR3 is TGTGCCAGCAGCGTAGTGAACGGGGAGCTGTTTTTT. Translating gives CASSVVNGELFF.